A selection of T cell receptor beta chains follows, all from one sample in a study of identical twins. TCRdb re-analysed the 5' RACE reads in MiXCR, keeping a single row per CDR3 protein. The sample includes under 900,000 distinct CDR3 sequences, approximately 13% of them seen just once. The same data also contributed to another study, on yellow fever vaccine responses in identical twins.

Sequencing used PBMCs. The receptor source for this set is a woman younger than 35 in good health. The CDR3 runs from the conserved cysteine through the conserved F or W. The size field is filled for only some rows; it gives once, few, many or a size class.

many 13 TRBV4-1 CASSPIGQGGAFF
few 16 TRBV28 CASTTDSLDRQETQYF
few 16 TRBV20-1 CSVFSGLAGVHNEQFF
few 15 TRBV11-2 CASSPPPGRTGEQYF
- 11 TRBV2 CASTGGETQYF
- 17 TRBV5-5 CASSPPPGQGFTGELFF
- 17 TRBV4-1 CASSQPQGQPGANVLTF
- 16 TRBV12-3/TRBV12-4 CASRSLGAGGNYGYTF
- 13 TRBV12-3/TRBV12-4 CASIQRQYNEQFF
few 13 TRBV20-1 CSASPGTGRTLHF
- 13 TRBV12-3/TRBV12-4 CASSTPQGWEAFF
few 15 TRBV9 CASSVGGREYNEQFF
few 16 TRBV21-1 CASSKGRVATNEKLFF
- 14 TRBV5-1 CASSLRGQPYGYTF
few 13 TRBV14 CASSQGTSSPLHF
few 18 TRBV18 CASSPRASGRAGSYEQYF
few 13 TRBV19 CASNDRTNTEAFF
many 14 TRBV12-3/TRBV12-4 CASTRREGANVLTF
- 17 TRBV20-1 CSARAGLAGGWDETQYF
- 12 TRBV7-6 CASSEVLDTQYF
- 15 TRBV9 CASSVALPGNTEAFF
- 12 TRBV27 CASSPRGIEQFF
- 16 TRBV19 CASTPALAGGSHEQFF
few 13 TRBV28 CASSRPTSYEQYF
- 16 TRBV12-3/TRBV12-4 CASTPPGAGKQETQYF
few 15 TRBV19 CASSLWTGRGTEAFF
few 12 TRBV10-3 CAIKTSAETQYF
few 14 TRBV12-3/TRBV12-4 CASSSPRSKETQYF
- 14 TRBV14 CASSQVWRTGELFF
many 14 TRBV20-1 CSARQGELQETQYF
- 16 TRBV7-3 CASSLTGPPHTYEQYF
few 14 TRBV12-3/TRBV12-4 CASTKGARYNEQFF
- 14 TRBV14 CASSPTGWTDTQYF
few 18 TRBV5-1 CASSLAGTSGTRTDTQYF
many 15 TRBV6-5 CASSRTGTPNYGYTF
once 14 TRBV19 CATRKPSRLDEQFF
- 15 TRBV3-1 CASSHLGTHNYGYTF
- 13 TRBV2 CASSDQGLETQYF
many 16 TRBV7-9 CASSPEAQGNTGELFF
few 14 TRBV12-3/TRBV12-4 CASRMGHTNTEAFF
few 13 TRBV9 CASGGGGTYEQYF
- 15 TRBV5-1 CASSLNSFPQETQYF
few 14 TRBV6-1 CASDRPQPQETQYF
many 13 TRBV6-6 CASRKLDYNEQFF
few 15 TRBV20-1 CSARALEGGTGELFF
few 14 TRBV18 CASSPGIGTDTQYF
- 15 TRBV6-2/TRBV6-3 CASFNERGPDTEAFF
few 14 TRBV5-6 CASSSTGVDSPLHF
- 16 TRBV4-1 CASSQEGGSLPYEQYF